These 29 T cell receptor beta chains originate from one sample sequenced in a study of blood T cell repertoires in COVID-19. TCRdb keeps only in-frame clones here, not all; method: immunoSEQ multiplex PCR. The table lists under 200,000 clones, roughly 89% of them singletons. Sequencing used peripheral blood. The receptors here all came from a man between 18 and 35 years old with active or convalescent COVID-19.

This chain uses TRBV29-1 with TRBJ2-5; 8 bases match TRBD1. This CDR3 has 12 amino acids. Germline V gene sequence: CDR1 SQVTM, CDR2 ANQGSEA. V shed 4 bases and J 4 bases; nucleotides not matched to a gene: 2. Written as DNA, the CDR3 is TGCAGCGTTGGGACAGGGTTAGAGACCCAGTACTTC. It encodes CSVGTGLETQYF. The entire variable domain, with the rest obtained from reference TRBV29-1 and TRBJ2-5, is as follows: SAVISQKPSRDICQRGTSLTIQCQVDSQVTMMFWYRQQPGQSLTLIATANQGSEATYESGFVIDKFPISRPNLTFSTLTVSNMSPEDSSIYLCSVGTGLETQYFGPGTRLLVL.

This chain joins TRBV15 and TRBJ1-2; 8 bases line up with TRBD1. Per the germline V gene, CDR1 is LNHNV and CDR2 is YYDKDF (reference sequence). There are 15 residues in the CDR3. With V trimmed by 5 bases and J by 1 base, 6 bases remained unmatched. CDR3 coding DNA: TGTGCCACCAGCCCTACAGGGGGGGGTAACTATGGCTACACCTTC. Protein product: CATSPTGGGNYGYTF.

The CDR3 region has the DNA TGTGCCAGTAGTACCAGATACTATGGCTACACCTTC. This sequence encodes CASSTRYYGYTF. The chain has TRBV19 and TRBJ1-2, with D unclear. Trimming shortened V by 4 bases and J by 3 bases, and 6 bases separated the two germline ends. Germline assignment: CDR1 LNHDA and CDR2 SQIVND (reference sequence). The CDR3 length is 12 residues.

CDR3: CACQQTRNTGELFF. The CDR3 DNA reads as TGTGCCTGTCAACAAACCAGGAACACCGGGGAGCTGTTTTTT. The chain joins TRBV30 to TRBJ2-2; D is ambiguous. Looked up from germline, CDR1 is GTSNPN and CDR2 is SVGIG (reference sequence). Trimming took off 6 bases at V and 1 base at J, with 12 bases between the two ends. The CDR3 spans 14 residues.

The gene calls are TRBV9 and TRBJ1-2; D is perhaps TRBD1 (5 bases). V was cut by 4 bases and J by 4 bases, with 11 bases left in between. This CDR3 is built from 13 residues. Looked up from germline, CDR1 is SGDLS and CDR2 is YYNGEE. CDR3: CASSPGLAYGYTF. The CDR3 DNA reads TGTGCCAGCAGCCCAGGGTTGGCCTATGGCTACACCTTC.

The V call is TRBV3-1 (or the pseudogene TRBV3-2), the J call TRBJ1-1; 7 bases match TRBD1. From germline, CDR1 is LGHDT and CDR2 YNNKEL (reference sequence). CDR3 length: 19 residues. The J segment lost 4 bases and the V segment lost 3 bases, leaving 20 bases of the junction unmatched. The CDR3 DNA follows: TGTGCCAGCAGCCACGGAAGACTAACAGCAAAAACAGGGGCCACTGAAGCTTTCTTT. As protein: CASSHGRLTAKTGATEAFF.

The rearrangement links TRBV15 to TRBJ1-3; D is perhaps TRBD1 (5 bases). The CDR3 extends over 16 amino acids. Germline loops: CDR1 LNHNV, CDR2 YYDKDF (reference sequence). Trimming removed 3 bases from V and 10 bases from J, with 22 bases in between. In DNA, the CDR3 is TGTGCCACCAGCAGGGCCATCGGGACTAAGGGAGGGACCATATATTTT. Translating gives CATSRAIGTKGGTIYF.

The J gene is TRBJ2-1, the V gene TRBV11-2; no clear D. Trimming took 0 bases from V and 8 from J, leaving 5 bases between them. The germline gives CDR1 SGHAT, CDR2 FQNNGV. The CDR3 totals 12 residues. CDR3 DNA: TGTGCCAGCAGCTTAGATCGGGATGAGCAGTTCTTC. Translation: CASSLDRDEQFF.

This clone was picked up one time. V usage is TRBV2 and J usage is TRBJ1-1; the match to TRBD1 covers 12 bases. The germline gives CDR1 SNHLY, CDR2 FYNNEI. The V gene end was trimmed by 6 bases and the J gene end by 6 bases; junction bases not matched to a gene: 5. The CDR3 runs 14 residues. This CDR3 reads CASRGDRGLAEAFF. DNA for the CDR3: TGTGCCAGCAGGGGGGACAGGGGGCTCGCTGAAGCTTTCTTT.

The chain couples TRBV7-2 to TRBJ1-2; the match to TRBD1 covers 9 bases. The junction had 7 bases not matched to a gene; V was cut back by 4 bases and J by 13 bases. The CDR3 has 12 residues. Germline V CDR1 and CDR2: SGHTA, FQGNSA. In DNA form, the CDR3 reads TGTGCCAGCAGCTCCGGGACAGGGATTTTCACCTTC. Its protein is CASSSGTGIFTF.

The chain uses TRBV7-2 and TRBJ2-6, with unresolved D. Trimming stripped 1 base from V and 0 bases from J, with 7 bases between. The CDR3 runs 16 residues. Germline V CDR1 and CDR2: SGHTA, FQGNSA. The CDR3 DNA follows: TGTGCCAGCAGCTTAGGCCAGGTCTCTGGGGCCAACGTCCTGACTTTC. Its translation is CASSLGQVSGANVLTF.

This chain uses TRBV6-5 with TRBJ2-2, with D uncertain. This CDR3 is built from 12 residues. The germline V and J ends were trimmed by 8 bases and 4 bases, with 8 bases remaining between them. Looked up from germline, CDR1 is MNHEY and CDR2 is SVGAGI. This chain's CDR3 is CASLGGTGELFF. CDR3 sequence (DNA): TGTGCCAGCCTCGGCGGCACCGGGGAGCTGTTTTTT.

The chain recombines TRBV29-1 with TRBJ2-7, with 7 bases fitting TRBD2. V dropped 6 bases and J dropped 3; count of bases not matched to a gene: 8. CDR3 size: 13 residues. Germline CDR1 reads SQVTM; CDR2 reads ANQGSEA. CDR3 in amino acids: CSVQRDFFYEQYF. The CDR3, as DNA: TGCAGCGTGCAGCGGGACTTCTTCTACGAGCAGTACTTC.

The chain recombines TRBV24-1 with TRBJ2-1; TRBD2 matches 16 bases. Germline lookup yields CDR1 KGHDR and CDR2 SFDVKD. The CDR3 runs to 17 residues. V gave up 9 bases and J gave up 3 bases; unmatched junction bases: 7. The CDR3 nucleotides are TGTGCCACCGCTGGGACTAGCGGGAGGGCCTTCTACAATGAGCAGTTCTTC. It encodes CATAGTSGRAFYNEQFF.

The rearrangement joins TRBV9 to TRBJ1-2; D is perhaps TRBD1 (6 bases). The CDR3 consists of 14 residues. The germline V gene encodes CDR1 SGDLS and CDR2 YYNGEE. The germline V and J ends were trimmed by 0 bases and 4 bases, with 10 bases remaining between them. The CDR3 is CASSVGQGSYGYTF. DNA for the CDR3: TGTGCCAGCAGCGTAGGGCAGGGGAGCTATGGCTACACCTTC.

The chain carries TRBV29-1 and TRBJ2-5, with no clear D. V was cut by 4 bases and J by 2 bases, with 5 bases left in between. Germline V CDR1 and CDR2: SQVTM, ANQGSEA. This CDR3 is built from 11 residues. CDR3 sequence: CSVGPQETQYF. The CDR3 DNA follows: TGCAGCGTTGGGCCTCAAGAGACCCAGTACTTC.

The DNA for the CDR3 is TGTGCCACCAGTGATCCCGGGGAAGCCGGGGAGCTGTTTTTT. Amino acids: CATSDPGEAGELFF. The rearrangement uses TRBV24-1 and TRBJ2-2, with a possible D match to TRBD2 (5 bases). Germline values: CDR1 KGHDR, CDR2 SFDVKD. The CDR3 length is 14 residues. Trimming removed 3 bases at V and 6 bases at J, with 10 bases between.

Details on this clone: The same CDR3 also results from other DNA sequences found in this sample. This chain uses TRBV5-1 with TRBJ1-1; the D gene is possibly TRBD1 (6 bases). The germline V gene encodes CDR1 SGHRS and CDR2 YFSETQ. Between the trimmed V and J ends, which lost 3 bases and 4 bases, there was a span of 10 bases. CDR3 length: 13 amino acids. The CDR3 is CASSSQGSTEAFF. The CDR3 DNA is TGCGCCAGCAGCTCTCAGGGGAGCACTGAAGCTTTCTTT.

The CDR3: CASSYGPSGYSFYEQYF. The CDR3 bases are TGTGCCAGCAGTTACGGTCCTAGCGGGTATTCTTTCTACGAGCAGTACTTC. The rearrangement links TRBV6-2 or TRBV6-3 to TRBJ2-7; 8 bases map to TRBD2. Germline-derived CDR1 and CDR2 are MNHEY and SVGEGT. The V segment lost 2 bases and the J segment 3 bases; nucleotides outside the gene matches: 12. The CDR3 has 17 residues.

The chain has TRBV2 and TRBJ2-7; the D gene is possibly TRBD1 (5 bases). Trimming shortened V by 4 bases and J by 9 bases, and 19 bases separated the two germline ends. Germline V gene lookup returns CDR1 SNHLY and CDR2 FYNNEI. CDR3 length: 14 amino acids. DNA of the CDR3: TGTGCCAGCAGTGTACCAGGGCCAGATTGGGGGCAGTACGTC. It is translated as CASSVPGPDWGQYV.

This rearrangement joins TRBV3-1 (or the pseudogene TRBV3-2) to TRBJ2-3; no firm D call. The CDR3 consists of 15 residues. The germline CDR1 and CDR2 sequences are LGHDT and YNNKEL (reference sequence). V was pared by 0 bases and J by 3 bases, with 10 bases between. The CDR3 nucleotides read TGTGCCAGCAGCCAAGATCCCAGTATAACAGATACGCAGTATTTT. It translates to CASSQDPSITDTQYF.

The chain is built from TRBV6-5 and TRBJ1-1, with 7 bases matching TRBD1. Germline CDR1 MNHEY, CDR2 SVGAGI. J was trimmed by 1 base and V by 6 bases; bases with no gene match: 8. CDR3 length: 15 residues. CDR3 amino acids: CASSQGQPRNTEAFF. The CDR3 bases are TGTGCCAGCAGCCAGGGACAGCCACGGAACACTGAAGCTTTCTTT.

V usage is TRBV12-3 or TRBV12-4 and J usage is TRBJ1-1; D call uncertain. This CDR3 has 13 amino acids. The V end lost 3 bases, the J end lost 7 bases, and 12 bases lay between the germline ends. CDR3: CASSFHGTSEAFF. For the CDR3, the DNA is TGTGCCAGCAGTTTTCATGGTACGAGTGAAGCTTTCTTT.

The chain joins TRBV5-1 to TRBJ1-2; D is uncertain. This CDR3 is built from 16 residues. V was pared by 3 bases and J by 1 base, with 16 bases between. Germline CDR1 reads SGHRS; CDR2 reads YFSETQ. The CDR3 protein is CASSSSGISLNYGYTF. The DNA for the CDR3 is TGCGCCAGCAGCTCCTCCGGGATATCCCTTAACTATGGCTACACCTTC.

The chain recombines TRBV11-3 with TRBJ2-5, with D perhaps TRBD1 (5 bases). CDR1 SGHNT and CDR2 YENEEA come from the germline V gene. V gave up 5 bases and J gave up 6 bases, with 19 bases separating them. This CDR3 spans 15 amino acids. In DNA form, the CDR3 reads TGTGCCAGCAGCCAATATAATCAGGGTATCCAGACCCAGTACTTC. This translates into CASSQYNQGIQTQYF.

CDR3 amino acids: CASSQTPDNLGNTIYF. The CDR3 nucleotides are TGCGCCAGCAGCCAAACTCCGGACAATCTCGGAAACACCATATATTTT. The rearrangement uses TRBV4-1 and TRBJ1-3; weak D call: TRBD1 (5 bases). V was pared by 2 bases and J by 4 bases, with 15 bases between. Germline V lookup: CDR1 MGHRA, CDR2 YSYEKL. The CDR3 runs to 16 residues.

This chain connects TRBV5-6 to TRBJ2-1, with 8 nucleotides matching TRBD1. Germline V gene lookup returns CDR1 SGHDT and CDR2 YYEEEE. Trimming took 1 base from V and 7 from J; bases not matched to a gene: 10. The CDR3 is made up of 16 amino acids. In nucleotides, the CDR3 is TGTGCCAGCAGCTTGAATGGACAGGGTACGGGAAATGAGCAGTTCTTC. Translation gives CASSLNGQGTGNEQFF. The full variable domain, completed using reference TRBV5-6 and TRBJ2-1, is DAGVTQSPTHLIKTRGQQVTLRCSPKSGHDTVSWYQQALGQGPQFIFQYYEEEERQRGNFPDRFSGHQFPNYSSELNVNALLLGDSALYLCASSLNGQGTGNEQFFGPGTRLTVL.

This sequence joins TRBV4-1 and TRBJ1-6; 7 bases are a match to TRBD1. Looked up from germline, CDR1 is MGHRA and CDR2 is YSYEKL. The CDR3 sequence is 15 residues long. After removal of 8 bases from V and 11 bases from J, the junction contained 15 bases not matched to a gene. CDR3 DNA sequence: TGCGCCAGCCGGCCCCAAGAGACAGGGCTGGCACCCCTCCACTTT. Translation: CASRPQETGLAPLHF.

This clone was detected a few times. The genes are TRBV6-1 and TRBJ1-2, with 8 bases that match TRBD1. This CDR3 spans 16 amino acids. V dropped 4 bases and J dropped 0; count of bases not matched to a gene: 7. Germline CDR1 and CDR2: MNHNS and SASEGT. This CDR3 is CASSVRDRHSNYGYTF. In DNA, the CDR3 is TGTGCCAGCAGTGTTCGGGACAGGCATTCTAACTATGGCTACACCTTC.